The 8 T cell receptor beta chains in this list originate from one sample, sequenced in a study of PD-1 blockade in classical Hodgkin lymphoma. Time point: newly diagnosed, previously untreated cHL patient sample. The investigators isolated CD8+ T cells from thawed PBMCs using magnetic negative selection. Clones were sequenced by immunoSEQ multiplex PCR, and TCRdb holds only the in-frame ones, with some missing. The sample includes about 3,200 clones, over 70% of them seen just once. Source material: CD8+ T cells from blood. The receptors originated from a human donor with classical Hodgkin lymphoma.

V gene TRBV4-1 combines with J gene TRBJ1-1; no clear D. Germline V gene sequence: CDR1 MGHRA, CDR2 YSYEKL. V lost 1 base, J lost 0 bases, and 6 bases lay in between. This CDR3 has 14 residues. CDR3 sequence reads: CASSQGQMNTEAFF. CDR3 in DNA: TGCGCCAGCAGCCAAGGTCAGATGAACACTGAAGCTTTCTTT.

V usage is TRBV19 and J usage is TRBJ2-7, with 8 bases matching TRBD1. CDR1 is LNHDA and CDR2 is SQIVND in the germline V gene (reference sequence). Trimming cost V 0 bases and J 0 bases; bases outside gene matches: 10. The CDR3 totals 18 residues. The CDR3 nucleotides are TGTGCCAGTAGTATAGAAATCGGGGGACAGGATAACTCCTACGAGCAGTACTTC. Its translation: CASSIEIGGQDNSYEQYF.

V and J are TRBV25-1 and TRBJ2-1; a weak D match, TRBD2 (7 bases). The CDR3 runs to 15 residues. The ends were cut back, 10 bases at V and 0 bases at J, with 16 bases in the middle. Germline V gives CDR1 MGHDK, CDR2 SYGVNS. The CDR3 nucleotides are TGTGCCACGTCCGCGGGGGCGGGCTCCTACAATGAGCAGTTCTTC. Its translation is CATSAGAGSYNEQFF.

The chain couples TRBV30 to TRBJ2-2, with D possibly being TRBD1 or TRBD2 (5 bases each). Germline-derived CDR1 and CDR2 are GTSNPN and SVGIG (reference sequence). CDR3 length: 12 amino acids. V gave up 1 base and J gave up 11 bases, with 11 bases separating them. CDR3 sequence reads: CAWSARGDELFF. The CDR3 bases are TGTGCCTGGAGTGCAAGAGGGGACGAGCTGTTTTTT.

The chain uses TRBV9 and TRBJ2-5; 7 positions agree with TRBD1. The CDR3 runs to 16 residues. J lost 2 bases, V lost 4 bases, and 11 bases had no gene match. CDR1 SGDLS and CDR2 YYNGEE come from the germline V gene. Here the CDR3 reads CASSMTGTDLQETQYF. The CDR3 DNA is TGTGCCAGCAGCATGACCGGGACAGACTTACAAGAGACCCAGTACTTC.

V is TRBV28 and J is TRBJ2-5, with D possibly matching TRBD1 (6 bases). The J call is uncertain, as TRBJ2-7 better fits the DNA end. Germline V CDR1 and CDR2: MDHEN, SYDVKM. The CDR3 is made up of 13 amino acids. CDR3 residues: CASSPGDLYEQYF. The CDR3 region has the DNA TGTGCCAGCAGTCCAGGGGATCTCTACGAGCAGTACTTC.

This clone was detected once. The junction differs from germline at one of its ends, possibly a read error. The CDR3 loop reads CASSPTAGGYGQYF. DNA of the CDR3: TGTGCCAGCAGCCCCACAGCGGGAGGGTACGGGCAGTACTTC. J is TRBJ2-7 and V is TRBV9; 10 nucleotides agree with TRBD2. CDR3 size: 14 residues. Germline V gene sequence: CDR1 SGDLS, CDR2 YYNGEE.

The rearrangement joins TRBV11-2 to TRBJ2-1; the D is unclear. Germline values: CDR1 SGHAT, CDR2 FQNNGV. The germline V and J ends were trimmed by 1 base and 8 bases, with 9 bases remaining between them. This CDR3 spans 13 amino acids. The CDR3 region is CASSLVRIDEQFF. CDR3 nucleotide sequence: TGTGCCAGCAGCTTAGTTCGTATCGATGAGCAGTTCTTC.